This T cell receptor (beta chain) was captured by sequencing in a study of response to subunit inactivated influenza vaccine. As for this clonotype: The target antigen is unknown.

There are 14 residues in the CDR3. With 3 bases removed from V and 0 bases from J, the gap between germline ends came to 8 bases. TCRdb re-called the RT-PCR reads through MiXCR, storing one row per CDR3 protein. There are about 500,000 distinct CDR3 sequences in the sample; approximately 7.8% occur only once, and about an eighth lies in the top ten. Study-wide results and limits: Each seasonal influenza vaccination, the authors suggested, recruits few new T cells.

The rearrangement uses TRBV12-3 or TRBV12-4 and TRBJ1-1; D is unresolved. The receptor's source is a man aged 50-75 years who received an inactivated influenza vaccine. The sequenced sample was PBMCs from blood, obtained less than 30 months after vaccination. For the CDR3, the DNA is TGTGCCAGCAGTTTGGGCATTATGAACACTGAAGCTTTCTTT. Translation: CASSLGIMNTEAFF.